This T cell receptor beta chain was recorded in a study of post-analysis software for immune sequencing data. Looking at the study overall: Relapsing-remitting, secondary progressive and progressive-relapsing forms made up the multiple sclerosis disease courses.

Germline V gives CDR1 PRHDT, CDR2 FYEKMQ (reference sequence). The J segment lost 1 base and the V segment lost 5 bases, leaving 12 bases of the junction unmatched. This CDR3 is 17 amino acids long. Every TCR beta cDNA library bore unique molecular identifiers. T cells, roughly 0.9 to 11 million of them, yielded about 500,000 cDNA molecules. TCRdb used MiXCR to reprocess the PCR reads, holding one entry per CDR3 protein. The data hold 550,000 to 700,000 distinct CDR3 sequences, with 44% observed a single time. Study observations and caveats: In multiple sclerosis, normalized Chao1 diversity was significantly below that of controls. Roughly five TRBV segments were significantly more frequent in patients than in controls. TRBV5-6, TRBV5-1 and TRBV20-1 were among these segments. F measure grouped same-batch samples tightly together.

This clonotype has only a few counts. Its antigen is not known. Source material: blood. V gene TRBV13 combines with J gene TRBJ2-5, with TRBD2 matching 8 bases. The sequence was obtained from a girl between 5 and 17 years old with multiple sclerosis. Written as DNA, the CDR3 is TGTGCCAGCAGCCCAACCGGGACTAGAATTGTCCAAGAGACCCAGTACTTC. It codes for CASSPTGTRIVQETQYF.